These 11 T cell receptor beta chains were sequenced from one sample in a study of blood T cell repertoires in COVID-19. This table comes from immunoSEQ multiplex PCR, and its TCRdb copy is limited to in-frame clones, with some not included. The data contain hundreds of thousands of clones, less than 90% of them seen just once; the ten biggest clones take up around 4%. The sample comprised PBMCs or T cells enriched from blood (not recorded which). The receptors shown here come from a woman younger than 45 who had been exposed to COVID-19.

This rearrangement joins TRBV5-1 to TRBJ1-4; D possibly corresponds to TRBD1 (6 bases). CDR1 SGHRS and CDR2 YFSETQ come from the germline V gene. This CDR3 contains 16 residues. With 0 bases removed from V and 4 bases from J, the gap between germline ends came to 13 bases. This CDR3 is CASSLGIQQGNEKLFF. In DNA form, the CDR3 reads TGCGCCAGCAGCTTGGGTATTCAACAGGGTAATGAAAAACTGTTTTTT.

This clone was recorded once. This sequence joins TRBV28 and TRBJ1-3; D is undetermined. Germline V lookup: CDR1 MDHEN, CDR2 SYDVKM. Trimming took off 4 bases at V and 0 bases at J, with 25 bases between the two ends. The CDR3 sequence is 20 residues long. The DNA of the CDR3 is TGTGCCAGCAGTTCGCCGGACTCGCGGTTTCGTCGTCGCTCTGGAAACACCATATATTTT. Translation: CASSSPDSRFRRRSGNTIYF.

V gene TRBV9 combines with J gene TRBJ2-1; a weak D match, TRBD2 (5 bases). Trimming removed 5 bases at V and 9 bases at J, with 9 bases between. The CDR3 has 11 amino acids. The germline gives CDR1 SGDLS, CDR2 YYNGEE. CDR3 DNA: TGTGCCAGCAGTCCGGGGAGTGAGCAGTTCTTC. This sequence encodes CASSPGSEQFF.

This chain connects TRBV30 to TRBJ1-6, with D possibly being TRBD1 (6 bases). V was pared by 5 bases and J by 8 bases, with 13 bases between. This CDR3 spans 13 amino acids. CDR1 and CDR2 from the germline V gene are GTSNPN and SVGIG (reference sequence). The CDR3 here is CAWSQQGHSPLHF. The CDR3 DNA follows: TGTGCCTGGTCCCAACAGGGTCATTCACCCCTCCACTTT.

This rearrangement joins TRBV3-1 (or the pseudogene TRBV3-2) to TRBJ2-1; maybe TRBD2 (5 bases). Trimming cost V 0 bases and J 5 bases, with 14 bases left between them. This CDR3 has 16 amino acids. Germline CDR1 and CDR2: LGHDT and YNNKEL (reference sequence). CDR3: CASSQDLLLVDNEQFF. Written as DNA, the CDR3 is TGTGCCAGCAGCCAAGACCTCTTACTAGTGGACAATGAGCAGTTCTTC.

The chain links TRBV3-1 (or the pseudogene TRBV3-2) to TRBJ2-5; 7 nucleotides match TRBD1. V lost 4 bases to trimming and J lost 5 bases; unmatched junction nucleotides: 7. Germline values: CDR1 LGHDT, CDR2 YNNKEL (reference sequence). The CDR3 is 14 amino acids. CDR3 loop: CASSLRQGQETQYF. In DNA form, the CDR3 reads TGTGCCAGCAGCCTTCGACAGGGTCAGGAGACCCAGTACTTC.

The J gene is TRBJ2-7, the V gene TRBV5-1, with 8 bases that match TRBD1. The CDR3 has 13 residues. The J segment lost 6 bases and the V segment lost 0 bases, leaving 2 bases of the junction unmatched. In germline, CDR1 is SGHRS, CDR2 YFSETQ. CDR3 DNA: TGCGCCAGCAGCTTGGTGGGGACAGGCGAGCAGTACTTC. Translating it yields CASSLVGTGEQYF.

The DNA for the CDR3 is TGTGCCAGTAGTAGGGACAGGGGCCGATCAAACTATGGCTACACCTTC. Its translation: CASSRDRGRSNYGYTF. This sequence joins TRBV19 and TRBJ1-2; 10 bases map to TRBD1. The V gene's germline CDR1 is LNHDA and CDR2 SQIVND (reference sequence). The length of the CDR3 is 16 residues. The V gene end was trimmed by 4 bases and the J gene end by 2 bases; junction bases not matched to a gene: 7.

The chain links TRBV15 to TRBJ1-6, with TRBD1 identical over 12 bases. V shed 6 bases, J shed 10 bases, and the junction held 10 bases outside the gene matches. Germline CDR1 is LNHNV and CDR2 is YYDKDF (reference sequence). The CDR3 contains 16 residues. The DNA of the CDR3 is TGTGCCACCAGGAGCGGGGACAGGGGGCAGGGGTCACCCCTCCACTTT. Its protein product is CATRSGDRGQGSPLHF.

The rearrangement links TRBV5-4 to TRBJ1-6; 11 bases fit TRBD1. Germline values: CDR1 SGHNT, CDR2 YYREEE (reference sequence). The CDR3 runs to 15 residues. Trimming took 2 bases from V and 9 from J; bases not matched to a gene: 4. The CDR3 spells CASSFGTGGISPLHF. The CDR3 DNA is TGTGCCAGCAGCTTCGGGACAGGGGGGATTTCACCCCTCCACTTT.

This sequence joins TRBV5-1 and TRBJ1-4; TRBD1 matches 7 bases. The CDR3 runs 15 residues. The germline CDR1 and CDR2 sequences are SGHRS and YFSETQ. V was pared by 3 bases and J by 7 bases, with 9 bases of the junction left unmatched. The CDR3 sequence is CASSSLEGAGEKLFF. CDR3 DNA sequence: TGCGCCAGCAGCTCCTTGGAGGGGGCCGGTGAAAAACTGTTTTTT.